This TCR beta chain was retrieved from a study of cytotoxic CD8 clonotypes in ibrutinib-treated CLL. Assay: immunoSEQ multiplex PCR; the TCRdb copy retains only in-frame clones and omits some. The sample holds approximately 280,000 clones, approximately 76% seen once. The CDR3 sequence is 13 residues long. Between the trimmed V and J ends, which lost 3 bases and 5 bases, there was a span of 10 bases. The germline V gene encodes CDR1 MNHEY and CDR2 SMNVEV (reference sequence). The chain combines TRBV27 with TRBJ1-2; TRBD1 might be the D (5 bases). The sequencing used PBMCs, collected at disease progression, from a patient treated with ibrutinib. This clonotype originated in a human donor with chronic lymphocytic leukemia. The CDR3, as DNA: TGTGCCAGCAGTTTCAACAGGAGATATGGCTACACCTTC. Its translation is CASSFNRRYGYTF.